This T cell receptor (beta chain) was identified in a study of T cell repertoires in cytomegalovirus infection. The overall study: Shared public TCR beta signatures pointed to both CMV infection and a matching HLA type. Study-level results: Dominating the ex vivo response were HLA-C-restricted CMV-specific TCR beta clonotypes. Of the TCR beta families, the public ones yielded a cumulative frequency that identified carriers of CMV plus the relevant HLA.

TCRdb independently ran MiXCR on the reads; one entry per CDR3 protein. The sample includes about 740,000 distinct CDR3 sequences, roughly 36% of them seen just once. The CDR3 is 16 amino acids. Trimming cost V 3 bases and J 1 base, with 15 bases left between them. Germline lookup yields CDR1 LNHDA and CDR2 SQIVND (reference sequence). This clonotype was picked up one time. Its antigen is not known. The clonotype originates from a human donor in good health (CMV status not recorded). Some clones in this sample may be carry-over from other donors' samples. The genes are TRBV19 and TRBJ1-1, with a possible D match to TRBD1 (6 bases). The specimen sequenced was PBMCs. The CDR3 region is CASSMPLDRTNTEAFF. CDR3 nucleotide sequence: TGTGCCAGTAGTATGCCCCTAGACAGGACGAACACTGAAGCTTTCTTT.